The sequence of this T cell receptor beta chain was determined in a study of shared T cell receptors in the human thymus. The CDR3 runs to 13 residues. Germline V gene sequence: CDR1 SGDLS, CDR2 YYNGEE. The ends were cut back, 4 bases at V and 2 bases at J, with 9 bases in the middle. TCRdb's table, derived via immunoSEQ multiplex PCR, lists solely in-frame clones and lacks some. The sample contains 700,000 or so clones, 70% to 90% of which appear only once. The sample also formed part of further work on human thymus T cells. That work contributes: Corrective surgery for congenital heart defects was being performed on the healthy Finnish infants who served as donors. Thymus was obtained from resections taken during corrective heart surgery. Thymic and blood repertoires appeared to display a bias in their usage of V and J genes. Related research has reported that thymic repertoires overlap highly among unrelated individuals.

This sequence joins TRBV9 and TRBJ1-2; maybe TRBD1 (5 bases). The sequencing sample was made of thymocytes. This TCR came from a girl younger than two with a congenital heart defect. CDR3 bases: TGTGCCAGCAGCCCCCGGACAAACTATGGCTACACCTTC. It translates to CASSPRTNYGYTF.